This T cell receptor (beta chain) was sequenced in a study of cytomegalovirus exposure and HLA in healthy donors. The PCR ran on 60 Vbeta and 13 Jbeta primers. Assay: immunoSEQ multiplex PCR; the TCRdb copy retains only in-frame clones and omits some. Of about 150,000 clones listed, 60% to 80% are singletons. The CDR3 loop spans 12 amino acids. Germline values: CDR1 SGHRS, CDR2 YFSETQ. Trimming removed 0 bases at V and 6 bases at J, with 6 bases between. V gene TRBV5-1 combines with J gene TRBJ1-2, with D uncertain. This TCR was sampled from a woman in her 30s in good health and CMV-seronegative. The sequenced sample consisted of PBMCs. Here the CDR3 reads CASSLEPDGYTF. The CDR3 DNA follows: TGCGCCAGCAGCTTGGAACCGGATGGCTACACCTTC.